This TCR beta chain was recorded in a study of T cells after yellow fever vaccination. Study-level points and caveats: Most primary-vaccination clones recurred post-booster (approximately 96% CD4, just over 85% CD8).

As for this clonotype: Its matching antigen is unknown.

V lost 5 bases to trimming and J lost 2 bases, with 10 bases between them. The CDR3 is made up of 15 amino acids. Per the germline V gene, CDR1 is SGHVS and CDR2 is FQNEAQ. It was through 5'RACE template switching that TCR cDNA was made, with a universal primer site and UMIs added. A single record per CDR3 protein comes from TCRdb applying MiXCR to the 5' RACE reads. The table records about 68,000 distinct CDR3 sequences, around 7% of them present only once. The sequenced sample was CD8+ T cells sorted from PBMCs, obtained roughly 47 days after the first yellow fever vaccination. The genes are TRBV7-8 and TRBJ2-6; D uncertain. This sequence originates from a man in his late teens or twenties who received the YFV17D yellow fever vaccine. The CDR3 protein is CASSPIQAGANVLTF. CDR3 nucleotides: TGTGCCAGCAGCCCGATCCAGGCTGGGGCCAACGTCCTGACTTTC.